This is a list of T cell receptor beta chains from one sample in a study of shared clonotypes between healthy human individuals. Method: immunoSEQ multiplex PCR; TCRdb's copy keeps in-frame clones and lacks some. The sample holds 800,000 to 950,000 clones, about 96% seen once. Sequencing input: naive CD8+ T cells sorted from blood. The receptors derive from a man younger than 45 in good health. CDR3s include the opening cysteine and the closing phenylalanine or tryptophan. Only part of the rows carry a size: once, few, many, or a class if the clone is expanded.

clone size: .
J gene: TRBJ2-7
V gene: TRBV15
CDR3 protein: CATSTGTGPYEQYF

clone size: .
J gene: TRBJ2-5
V gene: TRBV5-1
CDR3 protein: CASSLGENKGFWETQYF

clone size: .
J gene: TRBJ2-6
V gene: TRBV7-6
CDR3 protein: CASSLFASGTGGGGANVLTF

clone size: .
J gene: TRBJ2-4
V gene: TRBV9
CDR3 protein: CASSVGLAKNIQYF

clone size: .
J gene: TRBJ2-1
V gene: TRBV5-4
CDR3 protein: CASSLSTELAYNEQFF

clone size: .
J gene: TRBJ2-7
V gene: TRBV7-6
CDR3 protein: CASSPGSGSYEQYF

clone size: .
J gene: TRBJ2-7
V gene: TRBV30
CDR3 protein: CAWAYGPYEQYF

clone size: .
J gene: TRBJ1-1
V gene: TRBV27
CDR3 protein: CASRRSHSEAFF

clone size: .
J gene: TRBJ2-3
V gene: TRBV9
CDR3 protein: CASSVEGGGSTDTQYF

clone size: .
J gene: TRBJ1-5
V gene: TRBV14
CDR3 protein: CASSPGGRGQPQHF

clone size: once
J gene: TRBJ1-3
V gene: TRBV7-2
CDR3 protein: CASSEVGSFSGNTIYF

clone size: .
J gene: TRBJ1-4
V gene: TRBV7-8
CDR3 protein: CASSLDRAKANEKLFF

clone size: .
J gene: TRBJ1-1
V gene: TRBV21-1
CDR3 protein: CASSKGSTEAFF

clone size: .
J gene: TRBJ2-7
V gene: TRBV9
CDR3 protein: CASSAASSGTGGWYEQYF

clone size: .
J gene: TRBJ1-2
V gene: TRBV28
CDR3 protein: CASSHRGGLHGYTF

clone size: .
J gene: TRBJ2-1
V gene: TRBV5-1
CDR3 protein: CASSPRTSGTVYNEQFF

clone size: .
J gene: TRBJ1-1
V gene: TRBV13
CDR3 protein: CASSARGWDTEAFF

clone size: .
J gene: TRBJ1-2
V gene: TRBV29-1
CDR3 protein: CSVEGRRGYTF

clone size: .
J gene: TRBJ1-1
V gene: TRBV11-2
CDR3 protein: CASRSTGAGGTEAFF

clone size: .
J gene: TRBJ2-5
V gene: TRBV27
CDR3 protein: CASSSSEAETQYF

clone size: .
J gene: TRBJ2-7
V gene: TRBV4-1
CDR3 protein: CASSANRDYNYEQYF

clone size: .
J gene: TRBJ2-7
V gene: TRBV10-1
CDR3 protein: CASSSPGEYAEQYF

clone size: .
J gene: TRBJ1-5
V gene: TRBV5-6
CDR3 protein: CASSLSGVRQPQHF

clone size: .
J gene: TRBJ1-5
V gene: TRBV9
CDR3 protein: CASGGTDYNQPQHF

clone size: .
J gene: TRBJ2-1
V gene: TRBV7-9
CDR3 protein: CASSTKDRGNNEQFF

clone size: .
J gene: TRBJ2-1
V gene: TRBV2
CDR3 protein: CAREGTSGRGNEQFF

clone size: .
J gene: TRBJ2-7
V gene: TRBV7-2
CDR3 protein: CASSPGGRPYEQYF

clone size: .
J gene: TRBJ2-3
V gene: TRBV4-1
CDR3 protein: CASSPFLGSADTQYF

clone size: .
J gene: TRBJ2-7
V gene: TRBV7-2
CDR3 protein: CASSAGRRLEQYF

clone size: .
J gene: TRBJ2-3
V gene: TRBV27
CDR3 protein: CASSLSQTSGSTDTQYF

clone size: .
J gene: TRBJ2-7
V gene: TRBV5-5
CDR3 protein: CASSSGQGAEEQYF

clone size: few
J gene: TRBJ1-1
V gene: TRBV5-6
CDR3 protein: CASSLVTPAEAFF

clone size: .
J gene: TRBJ2-7
V gene: TRBV6-1
CDR3 protein: CGIQGQGYEQYF

clone size: .
J gene: TRBJ2-1
V gene: TRBV4-1
CDR3 protein: CASSTPSLGSNEQFF

clone size: once
J gene: TRBJ2-7
V gene: TRBV7-9
CDR3 protein: CASSLDSNYEQYF

clone size: .
J gene: TRBJ1-5
V gene: TRBV12-5
CDR3 protein: CASGLDLFGPQHF

clone size: .
J gene: TRBJ2-7
V gene: TRBV19
CDR3 protein: CASSIGLKGREQYF

clone size: .
J gene: TRBJ1-2
V gene: TRBV15
CDR3 protein: CATSRGGADNYGYTF

clone size: .
J gene: TRBJ2-3
V gene: TRBV27
CDR3 protein: CASMPSTSTDTQYF

clone size: .
J gene: TRBJ1-1
V gene: TRBV7-9
CDR3 protein: CASSPNDRGRAFF

clone size: .
J gene: TRBJ2-3
V gene: TRBV11-2
CDR3 protein: CASSAPVILADTDTQYF

clone size: .
J gene: TRBJ2-2
V gene: TRBV13
CDR3 protein: CASNSPVGQGNTGELFF

clone size: .
J gene: TRBJ2-7
V gene: TRBV4-1
CDR3 protein: CASSQDHGFGYEQYF

clone size: .
J gene: TRBJ2-1
V gene: TRBV2
CDR3 protein: CASNEGGLAGGPGNEQFF